This entry features one T cell receptor beta chain sequence. The antigen is not known. Researchers tagged individual cDNA molecules with unique molecular identifiers. TCRdb re-analysed the 5' RACE reads in MiXCR, keeping a single row per CDR3 protein. The data show about 19,000 distinct CDR3 sequences, over 4% seen once. CDR1 is MNHEY and CDR2 is SVGEGT in the germline V gene. CDR3 length: 14 amino acids. V was pared by 6 bases and J by 4 bases, with 15 bases between. This entry comes from a study of early T cells in non-severe SARS-CoV-2 infection. Study-level background: The chains were unpaired, and the sequenced material was bulk RNA from unsorted whole blood.

Study-wide points: VDJdb-based annotation leaned toward anti-spike CD8 responses and missed private and CD4 specificities.

The clonotype was recovered from an adult who was a healthcare worker with PCR-confirmed SARS-CoV-2 infection or an uninfected control (not recorded which). The sample consisted of whole blood. The chain employs TRBV6-2 or TRBV6-3 and TRBJ2-5; possibly TRBD1 for D (5 bases). CDR3 in amino acids: CASSRQRGTETQYF. CDR3 in DNA: TGTGCCAGCAGCCGTCAAAGGGGTACAGAGACCCAGTACTTC.